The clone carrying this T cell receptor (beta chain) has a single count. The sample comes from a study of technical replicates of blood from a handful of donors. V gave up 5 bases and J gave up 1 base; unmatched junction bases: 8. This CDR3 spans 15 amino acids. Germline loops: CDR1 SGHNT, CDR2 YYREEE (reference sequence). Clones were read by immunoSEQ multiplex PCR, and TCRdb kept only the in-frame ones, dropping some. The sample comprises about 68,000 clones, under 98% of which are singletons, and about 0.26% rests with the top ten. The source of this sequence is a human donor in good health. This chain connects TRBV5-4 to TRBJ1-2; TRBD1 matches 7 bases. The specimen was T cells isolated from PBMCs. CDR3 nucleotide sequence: TGTGCCAGCAGTTTAGGACAGGCGATTAACTATGGCTACACCTTC. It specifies CASSLGQAINYGYTF.